Below, one T cell receptor (beta chain) is given with its context. The CDR3 runs 15 residues. V lost 4 bases and J lost 2, with 11 bases in between. The germline V gene has CDR1 LGHDT and CDR2 YNNKEL (reference sequence). This record comes from a study of blood T cell repertoires in COVID-19. The repertoire was sequenced with immunoSEQ multiplex PCR; TCRdb's copy has only in-frame clones and lacks some. The sample includes about 430,000 clones, about 88% of them seen just once. V is TRBV3-1 (or the pseudogene TRBV3-2) and J is TRBJ2-2; weak D call: TRBD2 (6 bases). Sequencing was performed on PBMCs or T cells enriched from blood (not recorded which). The receptor's source is a woman aged 18-29 years who had been exposed to COVID-19. The CDR3 sequence is CASSRGSGNTGELFF. CDR3 DNA: TGTGCCAGCAGCCGGGGTAGCGGTAACACCGGGGAGCTGTTTTTT.